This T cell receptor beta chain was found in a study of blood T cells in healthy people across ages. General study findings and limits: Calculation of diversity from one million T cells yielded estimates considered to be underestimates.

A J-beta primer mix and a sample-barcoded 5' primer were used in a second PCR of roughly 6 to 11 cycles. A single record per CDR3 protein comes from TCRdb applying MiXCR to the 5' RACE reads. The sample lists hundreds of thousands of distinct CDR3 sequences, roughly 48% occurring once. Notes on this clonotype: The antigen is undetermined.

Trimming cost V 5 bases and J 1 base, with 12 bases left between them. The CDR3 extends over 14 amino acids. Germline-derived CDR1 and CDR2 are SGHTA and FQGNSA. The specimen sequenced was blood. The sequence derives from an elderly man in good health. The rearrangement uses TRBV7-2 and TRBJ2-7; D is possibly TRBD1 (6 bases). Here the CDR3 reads CASSNRDISYEQYF. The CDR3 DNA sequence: TGTGCCAGCAGCAACCGGGACATTTCCTACGAGCAGTACTTC.